The clone carrying this TCR beta chain has only one observation. Antigen: not known. These data come from a study of healthy donors' naive CD4 and CD8 T cells. General study results and limits: Homeostatic proliferation of naive T cells was not examined as a bias source. Positive CDR3 charge linked to CD4+ cells, negative to CD8+ cells. Roughly an eighth of CD4/CD8 propensity variance appeared explained by V, J and CDR3 charge.

V was clipped by 3 bases and J by 6 bases; unmatched bases: 5. The CDR3 is 14 amino acids. A linear amplification protocol produced the TCR libraries from around 510 ng of total RNA. Per the study methods: From four or five healthy donors, roughly 78,000 rearranged TCR alpha transcripts were sequenced. From the reads, TCRdb called clonotypes with MiXCR, one entry per CDR3 protein. In this record, the V and J calls reflect TCRdb's handling and not the investigators' own analysis. The sample yields roughly 200,000 distinct CDR3 sequences, about 70% seen once. The sample taken for sequencing was naive CD4+ and CD8+ T cells sorted from blood, pooled from several donors. The chain recombines TRBV12-3 or TRBV12-4 with TRBJ1-5; 7 bases are a match to TRBD1. This TCR was sampled from a pool of human donors in good health; the sample pools cells from several healthy donors. The CDR3 DNA reads as TGTGCCAGCAGTTTGACAGGGAGTGGTCAGCCCCAGCATTTT. Its translation: CASSLTGSGQPQHF.